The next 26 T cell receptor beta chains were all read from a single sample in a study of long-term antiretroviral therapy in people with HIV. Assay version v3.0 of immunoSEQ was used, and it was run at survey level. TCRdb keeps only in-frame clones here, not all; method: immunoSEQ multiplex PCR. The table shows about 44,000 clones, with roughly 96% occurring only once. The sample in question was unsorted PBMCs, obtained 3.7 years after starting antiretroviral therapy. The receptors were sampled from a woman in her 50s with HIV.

The CDR3 sequence is CASRAGGGYTF. The CDR3 nucleotides are TGTGCCAGCAGAGCCGGGGGGGGCTACACCTTC. The gene calls are TRBV2 and TRBJ1-2; possible D gene TRBD1, 5 bases. Deletions cut 6 bases from V and 8 bases from J, with 10 bases between. The CDR3 length is 11 residues. The germline V gene has CDR1 SNHLY and CDR2 FYNNEI.

The CDR3 here is CASSLKRPNYGYTF. The CDR3 DNA reads TGTGCCAGCAGTTTAAAGCGACCTAACTATGGCTACACCTTC. The chain employs TRBV27 and TRBJ1-2; no clear D. This CDR3 has 14 amino acids. Germline assignment: CDR1 MNHEY and CDR2 SMNVEV (reference sequence). V was clipped by 2 bases and J by 0 bases, with 7 bases between them.

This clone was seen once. The CDR3 reads CASSRTALKAQPYNEQFF. CDR3 nucleotide sequence: TGTGCCAGTAGTCGAACAGCCCTAAAGGCACAACCCTACAATGAGCAGTTCTTC. This rearrangement joins TRBV19 to TRBJ2-1; no clear D gene. In germline, CDR1 is LNHDA, CDR2 SQIVND (reference sequence). This CDR3 comprises 18 residues. The V end lost 5 bases, the J end lost 2 bases, and 22 bases lay between the germline ends. The full variable domain, with the rest looked up from reference TRBV19 and TRBJ2-1, is DGGITQSPKYLFRKEGQNVTLSCEQNLNHDAMYWYRQDPGQGLRLIYYSQIVNDFQKGDIAEGYSVSREKKESFPLTVTSAQKNPTAFYLCASSRTALKAQPYNEQFFGPGTRLTVL.

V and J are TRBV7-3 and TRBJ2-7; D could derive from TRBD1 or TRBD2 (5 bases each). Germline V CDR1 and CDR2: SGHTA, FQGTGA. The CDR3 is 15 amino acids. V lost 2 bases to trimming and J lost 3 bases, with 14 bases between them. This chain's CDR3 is CASSLSNGAGYEQYF. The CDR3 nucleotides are TGTGCCAGCAGCTTATCGAACGGGGCCGGCTACGAGCAGTACTTC.

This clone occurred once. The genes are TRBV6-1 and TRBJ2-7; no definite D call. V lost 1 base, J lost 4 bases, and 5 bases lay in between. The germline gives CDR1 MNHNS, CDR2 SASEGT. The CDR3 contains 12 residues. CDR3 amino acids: CASSEVRYEQYF. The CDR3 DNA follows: TGTGCCAGCAGTGAAGTAAGGTACGAGCAGTACTTC.

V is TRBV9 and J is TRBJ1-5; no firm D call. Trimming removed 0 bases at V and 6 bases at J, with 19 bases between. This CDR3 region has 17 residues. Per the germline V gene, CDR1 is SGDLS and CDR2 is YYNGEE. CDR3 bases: TGTGCCAGCAGCGTAGAAGTGTTCATGCGGGTAGGTCAGCCCCAGCATTTT. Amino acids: CASSVEVFMRVGQPQHF.

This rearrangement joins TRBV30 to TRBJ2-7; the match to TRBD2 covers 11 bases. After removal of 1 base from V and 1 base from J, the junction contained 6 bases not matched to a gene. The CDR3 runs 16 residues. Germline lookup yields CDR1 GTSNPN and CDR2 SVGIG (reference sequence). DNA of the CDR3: TGTGCCTGGAGTGCCTATAGCGGGGGGGATTCCTACGAGCAGTACTTC. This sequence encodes CAWSAYSGGDSYEQYF.

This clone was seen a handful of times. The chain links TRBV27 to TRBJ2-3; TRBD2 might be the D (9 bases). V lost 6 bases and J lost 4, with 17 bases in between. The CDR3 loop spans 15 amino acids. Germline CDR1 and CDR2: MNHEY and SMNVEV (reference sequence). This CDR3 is CASRTGGLASDTQYF. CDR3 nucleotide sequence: TGTGCCAGCAGAACAGGGGGACTAGCATCAGATACGCAGTATTTT.

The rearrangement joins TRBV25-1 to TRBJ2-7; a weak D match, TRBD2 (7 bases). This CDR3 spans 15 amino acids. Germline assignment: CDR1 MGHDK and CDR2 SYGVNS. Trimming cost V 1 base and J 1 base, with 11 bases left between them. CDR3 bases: TGTGCCAGCAGTGAATCGGGGGGCCGATCCTACGAGCAGTACTTC. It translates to CASSESGGRSYEQYF.

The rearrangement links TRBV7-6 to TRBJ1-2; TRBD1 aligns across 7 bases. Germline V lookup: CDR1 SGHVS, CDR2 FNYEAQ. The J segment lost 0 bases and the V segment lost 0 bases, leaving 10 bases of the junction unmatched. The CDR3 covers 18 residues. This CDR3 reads CASSLAAGQTLSNYGYTF. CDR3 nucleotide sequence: TGTGCCAGCAGCTTAGCCGCGGGACAGACACTATCTAACTATGGCTACACCTTC.

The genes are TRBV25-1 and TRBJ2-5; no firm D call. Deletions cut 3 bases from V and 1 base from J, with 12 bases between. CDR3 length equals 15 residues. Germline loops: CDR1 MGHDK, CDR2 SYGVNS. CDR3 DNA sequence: TGTGCCAGCAGTGACGAGCAGAAGCCCCAAGAGACCCAGTACTTC. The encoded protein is CASSDEQKPQETQYF. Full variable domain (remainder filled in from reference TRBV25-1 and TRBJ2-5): EADIYQTPRYLVIGTGKKITLECSQTMGHDKMYWYQQDPGMELHLIHYSYGVNSTEKGDLSSESTVSRIRTEHFPLTLESARPSHTSQYLCASSDEQKPQETQYFGPGTRLLVL.

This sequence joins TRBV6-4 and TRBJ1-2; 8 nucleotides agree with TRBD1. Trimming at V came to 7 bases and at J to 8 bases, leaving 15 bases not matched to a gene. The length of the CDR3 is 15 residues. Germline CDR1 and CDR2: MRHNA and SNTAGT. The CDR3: CASNPDGAGGGGYTF. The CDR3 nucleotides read TGTGCCAGCAATCCGGATGGGGCAGGGGGCGGAGGCTACACCTTC.

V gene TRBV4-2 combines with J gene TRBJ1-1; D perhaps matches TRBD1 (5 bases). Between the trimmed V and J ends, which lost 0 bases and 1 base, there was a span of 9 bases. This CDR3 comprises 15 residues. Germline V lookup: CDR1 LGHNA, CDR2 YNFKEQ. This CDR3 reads CASSQERTGNTEAFF. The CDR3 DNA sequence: TGTGCCAGCAGCCAAGAGAGAACAGGGAACACTGAAGCTTTCTTT.

CDR3 in amino acids: CASNRAGGPYGYTF. In nucleotides, the CDR3 is TGTGCCAGCAACAGGGCAGGCGGCCCCTATGGCTACACCTTC. The rearrangement joins TRBV2 to TRBJ1-2; possible D gene TRBD1, 6 bases. The V gene's germline CDR1 is SNHLY and CDR2 FYNNEI. CDR3 length: 14 residues. The ends were cut back, 7 bases at V and 4 bases at J, with 16 bases in the middle. Variable domain in full (rest from reference TRBV2 and TRBJ1-2): EPEVTQTPSHQVTQMGQEVILRCVPISNHLYFYWYRQILGQKVEFLVSFYNNEISEKSEIFDDQFSVERPDGSNFTLKIRSTKLEDSAMYFCASNRAGGPYGYTFGSGTRLTVV.

CDR3 in DNA: TGCAGTGCTGGCAGGGGCACTGAAGCTTTCTTT. It translates to CSAGRGTEAFF. The genes are TRBV20-1 and TRBJ1-1, with a tentative D call TRBD1 (6 bases). CDR1 is DFQATT and CDR2 is SNEGSKA in the germline V gene (reference sequence). The CDR3 sequence is 11 residues long. The V gene lost 5 bases and the J gene lost 4 bases, with 8 bases spanning the gap.

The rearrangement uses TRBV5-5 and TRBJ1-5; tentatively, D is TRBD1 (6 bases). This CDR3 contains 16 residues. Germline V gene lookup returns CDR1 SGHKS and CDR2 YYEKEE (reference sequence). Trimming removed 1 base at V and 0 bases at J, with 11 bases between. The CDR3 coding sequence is TGTGCCAGCAGCTTGTTACAGGGCAATAGCAATCAGCCCCAGCATTTT. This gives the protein CASSLLQGNSNQPQHF. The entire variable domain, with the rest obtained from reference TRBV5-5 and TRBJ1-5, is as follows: DAGVTQSPTHLIKTRGQQVTLRCSPISGHKSVSWYQQVLGQGPQFIFQYYEKEERGRGNFPDRFSARQFPNYSSELNVNALLLGDSALYLCASSLLQGNSNQPQHFGDGTRLSIL.

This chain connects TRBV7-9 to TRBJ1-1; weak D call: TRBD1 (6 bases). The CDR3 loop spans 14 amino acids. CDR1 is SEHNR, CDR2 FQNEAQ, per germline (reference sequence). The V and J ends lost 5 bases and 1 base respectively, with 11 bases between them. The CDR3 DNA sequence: TGTGCCAGCAGCGAGTACAGGGAGAACACTGAAGCTTTCTTT. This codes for CASSEYRENTEAFF.

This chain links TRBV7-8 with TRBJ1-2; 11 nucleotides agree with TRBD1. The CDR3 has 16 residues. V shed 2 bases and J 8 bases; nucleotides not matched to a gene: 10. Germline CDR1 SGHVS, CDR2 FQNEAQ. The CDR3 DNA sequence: TGTGCCAGCAGCTTAACAGCGTCAGGACAGGGGGCCGGCTACACCTTC. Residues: CASSLTASGQGAGYTF.

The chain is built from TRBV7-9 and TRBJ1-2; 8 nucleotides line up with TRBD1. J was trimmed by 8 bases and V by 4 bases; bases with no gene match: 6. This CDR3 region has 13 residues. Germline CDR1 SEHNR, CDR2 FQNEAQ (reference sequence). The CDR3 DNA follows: TGTGCCAGCAGCTACGAACAGGGGGGCGGCTACACCTTC. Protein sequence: CASSYEQGGGYTF.

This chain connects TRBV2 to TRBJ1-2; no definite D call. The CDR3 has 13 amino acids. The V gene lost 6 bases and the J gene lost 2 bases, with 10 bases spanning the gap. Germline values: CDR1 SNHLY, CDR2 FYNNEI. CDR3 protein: CASRVVGNYGYTF. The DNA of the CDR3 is TGTGCCAGCAGGGTGGTCGGCAACTATGGCTACACCTTC.

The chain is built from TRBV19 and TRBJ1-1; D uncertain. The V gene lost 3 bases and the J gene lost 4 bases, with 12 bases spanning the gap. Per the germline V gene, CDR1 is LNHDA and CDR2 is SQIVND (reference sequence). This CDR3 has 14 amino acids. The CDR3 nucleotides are TGTGCCAGTAGTATCCGACTCGGGGTCACTGAAGCTTTCTTT. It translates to CASSIRLGVTEAFF.

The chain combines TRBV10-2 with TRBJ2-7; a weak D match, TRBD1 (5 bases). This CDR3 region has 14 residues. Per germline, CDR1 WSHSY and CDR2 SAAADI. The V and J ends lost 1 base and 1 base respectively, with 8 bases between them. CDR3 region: CASSELTGSYEQYF. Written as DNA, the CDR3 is TGCGCCAGCAGTGAGTTAACAGGATCCTACGAGCAGTACTTC.

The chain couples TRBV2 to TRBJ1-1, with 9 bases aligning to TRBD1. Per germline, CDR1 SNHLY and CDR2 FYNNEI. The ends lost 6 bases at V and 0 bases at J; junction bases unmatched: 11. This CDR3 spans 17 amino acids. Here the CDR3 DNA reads TGTGCCAGCAGGCAAGAGGGGACAGGGTTTTTGAACACTGAAGCTTTCTTT. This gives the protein CASRQEGTGFLNTEAFF.

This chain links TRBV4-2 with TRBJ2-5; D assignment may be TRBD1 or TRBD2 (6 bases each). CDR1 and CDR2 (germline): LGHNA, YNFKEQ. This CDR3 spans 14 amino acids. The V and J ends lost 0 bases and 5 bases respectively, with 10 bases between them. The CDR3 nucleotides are TGTGCCAGCAGCCAAGAAGGGGGGACGGAGACCCAGTACTTC. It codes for CASSQEGGTETQYF.

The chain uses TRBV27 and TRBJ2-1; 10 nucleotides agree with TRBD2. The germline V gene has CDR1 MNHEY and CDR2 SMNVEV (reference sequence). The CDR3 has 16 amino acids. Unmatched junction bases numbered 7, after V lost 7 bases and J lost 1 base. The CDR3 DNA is TGTGCCAGCACAGCGGGGGGGCTCACTTCCTACAATGAGCAGTTCTTC. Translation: CASTAGGLTSYNEQFF.

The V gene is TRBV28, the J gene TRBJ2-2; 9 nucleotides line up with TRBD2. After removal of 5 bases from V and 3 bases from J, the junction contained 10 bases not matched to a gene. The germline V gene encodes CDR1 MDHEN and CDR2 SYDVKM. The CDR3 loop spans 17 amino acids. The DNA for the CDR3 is TGTGCCAGCAGTCCGCAACAGCGGGGGGCCTACACCGGGGAGCTGTTTTTT. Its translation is CASSPQQRGAYTGELFF.